These 14 T cell receptor beta chains share one sample of origin, sequenced in a study of CD8+CD57+ T cells in acquired aplastic anemia. The sequenced patients had an expansion of CD8+CD57+ cells seen by flow cytometry. Profiling that covered TCR beta VDJ and CDR3 relied on genomic DNA as its template. MiXCR, run by TCRdb on the reads, gives a single entry per CDR3 protein. The sample lists 250,000 to 300,000 distinct CDR3 sequences; roughly 59% were seen once. The material sequenced was sorted CD4+, CD8+, or CD8+CD57+ T cells (not recorded which) from PBMCs. The receptors were sampled from a human donor with aplastic anemia.

This chain connects TRBV20-1 to TRBJ2-5, with D possibly called TRBD1 or TRBD2 (7 bases each). CDR3 size: 14 residues. CDR1 is DFQATT and CDR2 is SNEGSKA in the germline V gene (reference sequence). The V gene lost 1 base and the J gene lost 5 bases, with 14 bases spanning the gap. CDR3 coding DNA: TGCAGTGCTAGAGGGGGGGGACAGAAGGAGACCCAGTACTTC. Translating it yields CSARGGGQKETQYF.

This clonotype was counted between two and nine times. The chain couples TRBV20-1 to TRBJ2-7, with D maybe TRBD1 (6 bases). Trimming took 1 base from V and 7 from J, leaving 23 bases between them. CDR1 and CDR2 (germline): DFQATT, SNEGSKA (reference sequence). This CDR3 has 16 residues. CDR3 amino acids: CSARAPMWDTRYEQYF. CDR3 coding DNA: TGCAGTGCTAGAGCCCCAATGTGGGACACCCGCTATGAGCAGTACTTC.

The chain uses TRBV19 and TRBJ2-3, with 7 bases aligning to TRBD1. The germline V gene encodes CDR1 LNHDA and CDR2 SQIVND (reference sequence). The CDR3 consists of 16 residues. V lost 3 bases and J lost 2; bases outside the gene matches: 8. The CDR3 protein is CASSMGTVLATDTQYF. CDR3 in DNA: TGTGCCAGTAGTATGGGGACAGTCTTAGCCACAGATACGCAGTATTTT.

The chain employs TRBV7-6 and TRBJ2-7; TRBD1 is a possible D gene (6 bases). The V and J ends lost 4 bases and 6 bases respectively, with 13 bases between them. Germline values: CDR1 SGHVS, CDR2 FNYEAQ. The CDR3 runs 13 residues. In nucleotides, the CDR3 is TGTGCCAGCAGCTCGATCCAGGGGAGCGAGCAGTACTTC. It is translated as CASSSIQGSEQYF.

This clonotype occurred many times. The V and J genes are TRBV5-1 and TRBJ2-2; 9 bases are shared with TRBD1. The germline CDR1 and CDR2 sequences are SGHRS and YFSETQ. This CDR3 is built from 15 residues. V lost 1 base to trimming and J lost 2 bases; unmatched junction nucleotides: 0. DNA for the CDR3: TGCGCCAGCAGCTTGACAGGGGGCAACACCGGGGAGCTGTTTTTT. Its translation is CASSLTGGNTGELFF. The complete variable domain, with remaining parts taken from reference TRBV5-1 and TRBJ2-2, reads KAGVTQTPRYLIKTRGQQVTLSCSPISGHRSVSWYQQTPGQGLQFLFEYFSETQRNKGNFPGRFSGRQFSNSRSEMNVSTLELGDSALYLCASSLTGGNTGELFFGEGSRLTVL.

This clonotype was picked up one time. The chain employs TRBV20-1 and TRBJ1-3, with a tentative D call TRBD1 (5 bases). From germline, CDR1 is DFQATT and CDR2 SNEGSKA (reference sequence). Trimming stripped 6 bases from V and 9 bases from J, with 24 bases between. The length of the CDR3 is 15 residues. This chain's CDR3 is CSATRQGYSGGTIYF. Written as DNA, the CDR3 is TGCAGTGCAACAAGGCAGGGTTACTCTGGAGGCACCATATATTTT.

This chain connects TRBV24-1 to TRBJ2-5, with a possible D match to TRBD2 (5 bases). Germline-derived CDR1 and CDR2 are KGHDR and SFDVKD. Trimming took 5 bases from V and 5 from J, leaving 8 bases between them. This CDR3 region has 12 residues. The CDR3 sequence: CATSAPGETQYF. DNA of the CDR3: TGTGCCACCAGTGCCCCGGGGGAGACCCAGTACTTC.

V usage is TRBV2 and J usage is TRBJ1-4, with D maybe TRBD1 (6 bases). Germline CDR1 and CDR2: SNHLY and FYNNEI. This CDR3 has 13 amino acids. The CDR3 DNA follows: TGTGTTACAGCGGGCAGGGGCAGAGAAAAACTGTTTTTT. Encoded protein: CVTAGRGREKLFF.

The gene calls are TRBV20-1 and TRBJ2-1; D not resolved. Germline V gives CDR1 DFQATT, CDR2 SNEGSKA (reference sequence). The CDR3 has 13 amino acids. The ends were cut back, 7 bases at V and 0 bases at J, with 10 bases in the middle. CDR3 DNA: TGCAGTGTAACAGAGAGCTCCTACAATGAGCAGTTCTTC. Protein sequence: CSVTESSYNEQFF.

The V gene is TRBV7-2, the J gene TRBJ2-7; a weak D match, TRBD2 (5 bases). Trimming took off 8 bases at V and 5 bases at J, with 19 bases between the two ends. CDR1 and CDR2 (germline): SGHTA, FQGNSA. The CDR3 has 14 amino acids. The CDR3 region has the DNA TGTGCCAGCGGCAACGGGGTACTCTCGGACGAGCAGTACTTC. This translates into CASGNGVLSDEQYF.

The CDR3 here is CASSEGQDYNEQFF. Here the CDR3 DNA reads TGTGCCAGCAGTGAGGGACAGGATTACAATGAGCAGTTCTTC. The chain links TRBV25-1 to TRBJ2-1; TRBD1 aligns across 8 bases. Trimming at V came to 3 bases and at J to 4 bases, leaving 2 bases not matched to a gene. CDR3 length: 14 amino acids. The germline CDR1 and CDR2 sequences are MGHDK and SYGVNS. Drawing the rest from reference TRBV25-1 and TRBJ2-1, the complete variable domain is EADIYQTPRYLVIGTGKKITLECSQTMGHDKMYWYQQDPGMELHLIHYSYGVNSTEKGDLSSESTVSRIRTEHFPLTLESARPSHTSQYLCASSEGQDYNEQFFGPGTRLTVL.

The chain has TRBV5-6 and TRBJ1-1; D is uncertain. Trimming removed 1 base from V and 8 bases from J, with 12 bases in between. This CDR3 comprises 13 residues. Per germline, CDR1 SGHDT and CDR2 YYEEEE. The CDR3 reads CASSLKVRREAFF. The DNA of the CDR3 is TGTGCCAGCAGCTTGAAGGTTAGGAGAGAAGCTTTCTTT.

This clonotype was counted many times. The J gene is TRBJ1-2, the V gene TRBV5-1; weak D call: TRBD1 (6 bases). The CDR3 contains 13 residues. V was shortened by 4 bases and J by 8 bases, with 15 bases between the two germline ends. Germline-derived CDR1 and CDR2 are SGHRS and YFSETQ. The CDR3 is CASSPAGGWGYTF. The CDR3 region has the DNA TGCGCCAGCAGCCCGGCGGGGGGCTGGGGCTACACCTTC.

The sample holds many counts of this clonotype. J is TRBJ1-1 and V is TRBV7-9; D gene ambiguous. Germline CDR1 reads SEHNR; CDR2 reads FQNEAQ (reference sequence). The CDR3 contains 11 residues. The V and J ends lost 5 bases and 7 bases respectively, with 8 bases between them. CDR3: CASSANLEAFF. The DNA for the CDR3 is TGTGCCAGCAGCGCAAACCTTGAAGCTTTCTTT.